This note documents a single T cell receptor beta chain sequence. These data are taken from a study of T cells and Merkel cell carcinoma outcomes. CDR1 SGHRS and CDR2 YFSETQ come from the germline V gene. The V gene end was trimmed by 0 bases and the J gene end by 2 bases; junction bases not matched to a gene: 7. CDR3 length: 16 amino acids. TCRdb's table, derived via immunoSEQ multiplex PCR, lists solely in-frame clones and lacks some. The table includes about 4,000 clones, 85% to 95% detected once. Sequencing input: tumor tissue from Merkel cell carcinoma. The clonotype was recovered from a human donor with Merkel cell carcinoma. The chain joins TRBV5-1 to TRBJ2-7; TRBD1 matches 8 bases. The CDR3 is CASSLAPGTGAYEQYF. As DNA, the CDR3 is TGCGCCAGCAGCTTGGCCCCAGGGACAGGAGCCTACGAGCAGTACTTC.